Below are 21 T cell receptor beta chains sequenced from a single sample in a study of blood T cells in healthy people across ages. It was with a sample-barcoded 5' primer and a J-beta primer mix that a second PCR of about 7 to 12 cycles was run. TCRdb called the 5' RACE reads again in MiXCR, with one record for every CDR3 protein. The repertoire holds 700,000 or so distinct CDR3 sequences, about 20% seen once, with less than 25% in the top ten. Input material: blood. The receptor set was obtained from a man between 65 and 80 years old in good health.

This clonotype was seen only a few times. A junction end diverges from the germline sequence, so it may reflect a read error. The chain combines TRBV5-1 with TRBJ2-7; 7 bases agree with TRBD1. Looked up from germline, CDR1 is SGHRS and CDR2 is YFSETQ. The CDR3 runs to 15 residues. The CDR3 here is CASSSDRAVSYEQYF. CDR3 nucleotides: TGTGCCAGCAGCAGTGACAGGGCCGTGTCCTACGAGCAGTACTTC.

The chain is built from TRBV6-5 and TRBJ1-4; tentative D call: TRBD1 (5 bases). CDR3 length: 14 residues. Deletions cut 0 bases from V and 8 bases from J, with 10 bases between. The germline gives CDR1 MNHEY, CDR2 SVGAGI. CDR3 protein: CASSYSQGGEKLFF. For the CDR3, the DNA is TGTGCCAGCAGTTACTCCCAGGGAGGCGAAAAACTGTTTTTT.

This clonotype has only one observation. V and J are TRBV5-1 and TRBJ2-5; 8 positions agree with TRBD1. Germline-derived CDR1 and CDR2 are SGHRS and YFSETQ. V gave up 3 bases and J gave up 2 bases; unmatched junction bases: 3. CDR3 length equals 14 residues. CDR3 in amino acids: CASSWGQEQETQYF. The CDR3 nucleotides are TGCGCCAGCAGCTGGGGACAGGAACAAGAGACCCAGTACTTC.

The chain joins TRBV12-3 or TRBV12-4 to TRBJ2-5, with TRBD1 matching over 8 bases. V lost 3 bases, J lost 4 bases, and 7 bases stayed unmatched. This CDR3 is built from 15 residues. In nucleotides, the CDR3 is TGTGCCAGCAGTTTCGTACCAGGGGGCTTAGAGACCCAGTACTTC. This gives the protein CASSFVPGGLETQYF.

This rearrangement joins TRBV18 to TRBJ1-2; maybe TRBD1 (6 bases). Per germline, CDR1 KGHSH and CDR2 LQKENI. CDR3 size: 13 residues. Trimming stripped 6 bases from V and 8 bases from J, with 16 bases between. The chain's CDR3 is CASSVQGGDGYTF. The CDR3 region has the DNA TGTGCCAGCTCCGTCCAAGGGGGGGACGGCTACACCTTC.

This chain links TRBV15 with TRBJ2-1; 13 bases fit TRBD2. J lost 0 bases, V lost 6 bases, and 8 bases had no gene match. The CDR3 totals 18 residues. The germline gives CDR1 LNHNV, CDR2 YYDKDF (reference sequence). The CDR3 here is CATRPGLAGFLSYNEQFF. CDR3 nucleotides: TGTGCCACCAGACCGGGACTAGCGGGATTTCTCTCCTACAATGAGCAGTTCTTC.

The rearrangement joins TRBV9 to TRBJ2-5; D is undetermined. The CDR3 is 14 residues long. Germline V CDR1 and CDR2: SGDLS, YYNGEE. V shed 2 bases and J shed 5 bases, with 13 bases lying between them. The CDR3 coding sequence is TGTGCCAGCAGCGTCTCTCCTACCAGTGAGACCCAGTACTTC. This gives the protein CASSVSPTSETQYF.

This chain uses TRBV6-2 or TRBV6-3 with TRBJ2-5; D uncertain. The germline gives CDR1 MNHEY, CDR2 SVGEGT. This CDR3 spans 13 amino acids. Trimming took 4 bases from V and 5 from J, leaving 11 bases between them. For the CDR3, the DNA is TGTGCCAGCAGTTTCATTCATACGGAGACCCAGTACTTC. It codes for CASSFIHTETQYF.

Only a few counts were recorded for this clonotype. V is TRBV20-1 and J is TRBJ2-3; D possibly corresponds to TRBD2 (5 bases). Germline V CDR1 and CDR2: DFQATT, SNEGSKA (reference sequence). Trimming left V 4 bases short and J 6 bases short, with 23 bases between. The CDR3 totals 16 residues. The CDR3 DNA sequence: TGCAGTGCTACCCACCTTGCGGGTGGGGTGATGGATACGCAGTATTTT. Its protein product is CSATHLAGGVMDTQYF.

The V gene is TRBV10-2, the J gene TRBJ1-5; unclear D gene. The V gene's germline CDR1 is WSHSY and CDR2 SAAADI. This CDR3 comprises 12 residues. With 1 base removed from V and 7 bases from J, the gap between germline ends came to 5 bases. For the CDR3, the DNA is TGCGCCAGCAGTGAGTTCAGCCAGCCCCAGCATTTT. Translated: CASSEFSQPQHF.

The chain links TRBV3-1 to TRBJ2-3; TRBD1 matches at 8 bases. Germline trimming cut 1 base from V and 6 bases from J; bases unmatched to any gene: 3. The CDR3 spans 14 residues. Germline CDR1 reads LGHDT; CDR2 reads YNNKEL (reference sequence). The CDR3 region has the DNA TGTGCCAGCAGCCAAGCTCAGGGGGCGGATACGCAGTATTTT. It encodes CASSQAQGADTQYF.

This clonotype was detected a few times. V is TRBV28 and J is TRBJ2-1, with TRBD2 identical over 7 bases. This CDR3 is built from 15 residues. CDR1 is MDHEN, CDR2 SYDVKM, per germline. V shed 5 bases and J 5 bases; nucleotides not matched to a gene: 9. The CDR3 bases are TGTGCCAGCAGTGTACCCGGGGACTACCACAATGAGCAGTTCTTC. Protein: CASSVPGDYHNEQFF. Filled out from reference TRBV28 and TRBJ2-1, the complete variable domain reads DVKVTQSSRYLVKRTGEKVFLECVQDMDHENMFWYRQDPGLGLRLIYFSYDVKMKEKGDIPEGYSVSREKKERFSLILESASTNQTSMYLCASSVPGDYHNEQFFGPGTRLTVL.

The chain has TRBV29-1 and TRBJ2-1; D not certain. This CDR3 has 15 amino acids. Trimming took off 4 bases at V and 4 bases at J, with 17 bases between the two ends. From germline, CDR1 is SQVTM and CDR2 ANQGSEA. The CDR3 DNA reads as TGCAGCGTTGTACTCGGTCTAGTAACTTACAATGAGCAGTTCTTC. The encoded protein is CSVVLGLVTYNEQFF.

V usage is TRBV12-3 or TRBV12-4 and J usage is TRBJ1-1; D is perhaps TRBD1 (5 bases). The V gene lost 5 bases and the J gene lost 7 bases, with 20 bases spanning the gap. CDR3 size: 15 residues. CDR3 amino acids: CASSAAGRRLGEAFF. In DNA, the CDR3 is TGTGCCAGCAGTGCTGCAGGGAGGAGGTTGGGTGAAGCTTTCTTT.

This clonotype was found a few times. This sequence joins TRBV5-1 and TRBJ2-7; D may correspond to TRBD1 or TRBD2 (6 bases each). V lost 5 bases to trimming and J lost 6 bases, with 21 bases between them. The CDR3 is made up of 15 amino acids. The germline V gene has CDR1 SGHRS and CDR2 YFSETQ. CDR3 amino acids: CASREVLSGATEQYF. CDR3 in DNA: TGCGCCAGCAGGGAGGTCCTTTCGGGGGCGACCGAGCAGTACTTC.

The V gene is TRBV5-1, the J gene TRBJ2-5; TRBD1 matches 7 bases. J was trimmed by 5 bases and V by 4 bases; bases with no gene match: 14. The CDR3 has 16 amino acids. Germline V gene lookup returns CDR1 SGHRS and CDR2 YFSETQ. CDR3 sequence (DNA): TGCGCCAGCAGCGCGGAAAGCAGGACAGGTGGGGAGACCCAGTACTTC. Protein product: CASSAESRTGGETQYF.

This clonotype has only a few counts. V gene TRBV5-1 combines with J gene TRBJ2-3; TRBD2 aligns across 8 bases. V shed 0 bases, J shed 0 bases, and the junction held 9 bases outside the gene matches. The length of the CDR3 is 18 residues. The germline V gene has CDR1 SGHRS and CDR2 YFSETQ. The CDR3 nucleotides read TGCGCCAGCAGCTTGGGGCTAGCGGGCTTCACTAGCACAGATACGCAGTATTTT. Translated: CASSLGLAGFTSTDTQYF.

For the CDR3, the DNA is TGTGCCAGCAGCCCGGGCCCCAGGCGTGAAAAACTGTTTTTT. Its protein product is CASSPGPRREKLFF. The genes are TRBV12-3 or TRBV12-4 and TRBJ1-4; no clear D gene. CDR3 size: 14 residues. V gave up 6 bases and J gave up 7 bases, with 15 bases separating them.

A few counts support this clonotype. The rearrangement uses TRBV7-9 and TRBJ2-3; D may be TRBD2 (5 bases). CDR1 and CDR2 from the germline V gene are SEHNR and FQNEAQ (reference sequence). The germline V and J ends were trimmed by 9 bases and 0 bases, with 13 bases remaining between them. The CDR3 spans 14 residues. The CDR3 DNA follows: TGTGCCAGTAGCGTTTCCACTAGCACAGATACGCAGTATTTT. This codes for CASSVSTSTDTQYF.

This clonotype was seen a few times. The rearrangement links TRBV6-1 to TRBJ1-1; D call uncertain. The CDR3 consists of 11 residues. CDR1 is MNHNS and CDR2 is SASEGT in the germline V gene. Trimming removed 7 bases at V and 3 bases at J, with 6 bases between. CDR3: CASIFYTEAFF. The CDR3 DNA reads TGTGCCAGCATTTTTTACACTGAAGCTTTCTTT.

The chain couples TRBV20-1 to TRBJ2-5; either TRBD1 or TRBD2 may supply D (5 bases each). Germline V gives CDR1 DFQATT, CDR2 SNEGSKA (reference sequence). CDR3 length equals 15 residues. Trimming cost V 5 bases and J 4 bases, with 20 bases left between them. CDR3 nucleotides: TGCAGTGCTCTCCCGGGACCCAGTTTCGGAGAGACCCAGTACTTC. Translated: CSALPGPSFGETQYF.